Listed below are T cell receptor beta chains from one sample, sequenced in a study of T cell changes during pregnancy in multiple sclerosis. Data came from immunoSEQ multiplex PCR; TCRdb stores just in-frame clones and leaves some out. Among some 70,000 clones, about 90% were seen once, and the ten largest hold over 2%. This sample comprised peripheral blood, obtained in the first trimester of pregnancy. These receptor sequences come from a female donor with multiple sclerosis, enrolled in a pregnancy study. Both conserved end residues are trimmed from each CDR3. Fields, in order: V gene, clone size, CDR3 length, CDR3 protein. Clone size appears in some rows only: once, few, many, or a class for an expanded clone.

>TRBV10-2|NA|13
ASSESGGDEAEQF
>TRBV23-1|NA|15
ASSQSNRDRGRTEAF
>TRBV30|NA|11
AWRTGVGEKLF
>TRBV5-1|NA|13
ASSLRGDEVNEQF
>TRBV19|NA|12
ASSIRGSSYEQY
>TRBV9|NA|14
ASSVGWGQTNEKLF
>TRBV15|once|13
ATSRSRQVLQAQH
>TRBV18|NA|11
ASSPLNEETQY
>TRBV28|NA|12
ASSLAGNNSPLH
>TRBV5-6|NA|12
ASSLGGIQETQY
>TRBV7-2|NA|13
ASSSTSGVTGELF
>TRBV5-8|once|14
ASSSRDSSSYNEQF
>TRBV19|NA|10
ASIKEGTEAF
>TRBV13|NA|12
ASSRGLVPREQY
>TRBV6-1|NA|11
ASTQIGACEQY
>TRBV25-1|NA|11
ASSDFQGRGAF
>TRBV10-3|NA|11
AISAQGSNEQF
>TRBV2|NA|11
ASSTESGTEAF
>TRBV7-9|NA|16
ASSFWSGRASYTGELF
>TRBV5-1|NA|11
ASSLEGTADQF
>TRBV9|NA|13
ASSVGGTGAYEQY
>TRBV6-1|NA|12
ASTLTGNNQPQH
>TRBV19|NA|11
ASSITGPYEQY
>TRBV5-1|NA|14
ASSLQRGTGAGELF
>TRBV9|few|14
ASSVVPDRAIDGYT
>TRBV19|NA|13
ASSIEGSSYNEQF